The rows below give T cell receptor beta chains drawn from one sample of a study of blood T cell repertoires in COVID-19. Measured with immunoSEQ multiplex PCR; TCRdb has only the in-frame clones, and not every one. The sample carries approximately 260,000 clones, about 90% recorded once. The sequenced sample was PBMCs or T cells enriched from blood (not recorded which). These receptors all come from a middle-aged woman with acute COVID-19. Both conserved end residues are part of each CDR3. A D gene is named only where the DNA matches it firmly. Clone size is given for some rows only: seen once, a few or many times, or a class if the clone is expanded.

size: NA
J: TRBJ1-1
V: TRBV29-1
D: TRBD1
DNA: TGCAGCACCAGGACAGGAGCCATGAACACTGAAGCTTTCTTT
CDR3: CSTRTGAMNTEAFF

size: NA
J: TRBJ1-3
V: TRBV5-8
D: NA
DNA: TGTGCCAGCAACCCATGGGGCGCGGGGTTGAGAAACACCATATATTTT
CDR3: CASNPWGAGLRNTIYF

size: NA
J: TRBJ2-7
V: TRBV27
D: TRBD2
DNA: TGTGCCAGCAGTTTAGGGAGGGGTGGGTACGAGCAGTACTTC
CDR3: CASSLGRGGYEQYF

size: once
J: TRBJ2-1
V: TRBV5-6
D: NA
DNA: TGTGCCAGCAGCTTGTTAACGGCGGACTACAATGAGCAGTTCTTC
CDR3: CASSLLTADYNEQFF

size: NA
J: TRBJ1-5
V: TRBV2
D: TRBD1
DNA: TGTGCCAGCGGACAGGGTCAAAATCAGCCCCAGCATTTT
CDR3: CASGQGQNQPQHF

size: NA
J: TRBJ1-1
V: TRBV7-8
D: TRBD1
DNA: TGTGCCAGCAGCTTTGGGGACAGTGACACTGAAGCTTTCTTT
CDR3: CASSFGDSDTEAFF

size: NA
J: TRBJ1-4
V: TRBV4-2
D: NA
DNA: TGTGCCAGCAGCCCGTCGGGGGCAACTAATGAAAAACTGTTTTTT
CDR3: CASSPSGATNEKLFF

size: NA
J: TRBJ1-2
V: TRBV6-5
D: NA
DNA: TGTGCCAGCAGGCGAGCCTTTTCGGATGGCTACACCTTC
CDR3: CASRRAFSDGYTF

size: NA
J: TRBJ2-1
V: TRBV4-1
D: NA
DNA: TGCGCCAGCAGCCAGAGATCGTCCTACAATGAGCAGTTCTTC
CDR3: CASSQRSSYNEQFF

size: NA
J: TRBJ1-2
V: TRBV12-3/TRBV12-4
D: NA
DNA: TGTGCCAGCAGGGCCTCAGGGACTCATGGCTACACCTTC
CDR3: CASRASGTHGYTF

size: NA
J: TRBJ2-3
V: TRBV11-3
D: NA
DNA: TGTGCCAGCAGCTTAGATTCCGCAGATACGCAGTATTTT
CDR3: CASSLDSADTQYF